This TCR beta chain is drawn from a study of T cell responses to AZD1222 COVID-19 vaccine. General study points: Sampling captured repertoires only after the peak T cell response. Baseline testing showed seropositivity in only six AZD1222 recipients. Along spike, vaccine-associated CD4 TCRs were found throughout, with dominance at 160-218 and 743-854.

The CDR3 has 16 amino acids. With 2 bases removed from V and 0 bases from J, the gap between germline ends came to 11 bases. Germline V CDR1 and CDR2: SGDLS, YYNGEE. A remark on this clone: Its target is unknown.

Clones were read by immunoSEQ multiplex PCR, and TCRdb kept only the in-frame ones, dropping some. The table has tens of thousands of clones, more than 75% seen once. This rearrangement joins TRBV9 to TRBJ1-4, with TRBD1 as a possible D gene (6 bases). The source of this sequence is an adult in good health. The source was peripheral blood, collected on day 0 of AZD1222 vaccination. CDR3 amino acids: CASSVQGLATNEKLFF. The CDR3 nucleotides read TGTGCCAGCAGCGTCCAGGGGTTAGCAACTAATGAAAAACTGTTTTTT.